These 21 T cell receptor beta chains originate from one sample sequenced in a study of CD8 T cells in ankylosing spondylitis (dated by TCRdb to between 2016 and 2019). Results and caveats for the whole study, not just this receptor: Blood from ankylosing spondylitis patients appeared to be characterized by a TCR beta motif made up of about 8 highly homologous amino acid variants.

The antigens these receptors bind are not known. Libraries came from 5' RACE. For sequencing, an Illumina HiSeq 2500 was employed. TCRdb reworked the public reads: Q25 trimming with fastp, MiXCR clone assembly, productive beta chains retained. For every CDR3 protein sequence, its rows merge into one entry that carries the most common genes and DNA. This sample has fewer than 550,000 distinct CDR3 sequences in its table, and roughly 5% of those were observed once. Clones ranked in the top ten supply around 3.4% of the sample. Source material: blood, either unsorted or a sorted T cell fraction (not recorded which). The receptor source for this set is a male donor with ankylosing spondylitis.

This clonotype was observed a few times. The chain combines TRBV29-1 with TRBJ2-3; possible D gene TRBD1, 6 bases. The V end was cut by 3 bases, the J end by 2 bases, with 21 bases between. Germline loops: CDR1 SQVTM, CDR2 ANQGSEA. CDR3 length: 17 amino acids. CDR3 sequence reads: CSVETLARGTYTDTQYF. Written as DNA, the CDR3 is TGCAGCGTTGAGACGTTAGCTAGGGGGACCTACACAGATACGCAGTATTTT.

This clonotype was picked up one time. The rearrangement links TRBV7-6 to TRBJ1-4, with 9 bases matching TRBD1. The CDR3 loop spans 16 amino acids. Looked up from germline, CDR1 is SGHVS and CDR2 is FNYEAQ. Germline trimming cut 4 bases from V and 11 bases from J; bases unmatched to any gene: 14. The CDR3, as DNA: TGTGCCAGCAGCTCGCCTGCCGGGACAGGGACGGGTAAACTGTTTTTT. Translation gives CASSSPAGTGTGKLFF.

This clonotype was seen many times. The CDR3 here is CASSLPGAGLQARGGYTF. CDR3 coding DNA: TGTGCCAGCAGCCTACCGGGAGCGGGGTTGCAGGCGAGAGGAGGCTACACCTTC. The rearrangement uses TRBV21-1 and TRBJ1-2. TRBV21-1 constitutes a pseudogene. CDR3 length: 18 residues.

This clonotype was seen ten or more times. One end of the junction is discordant with germline, which a read error may explain. CDR3 sequence reads: CASSSGHRVKPQYF. CDR3 DNA sequence: TGTGCTAGCAGCTCGGGACACCGGGTTAAGCCCCAGTACTTC. The chain has TRBV7-7 and TRBJ2-5; a possible D gene is TRBD1 (6 bases). The germline gives CDR1 SSHAT, CDR2 FNYEAQ (reference sequence). CDR3 size: 14 residues.

This clonotype was picked up many times. The gene calls are TRBV20-1 and TRBJ2-7; the D is unclear. V was trimmed by 1 base and J by 6 bases, leaving 7 bases between them. CDR3 length: 11 amino acids. Germline loops: CDR1 DFQATT, CDR2 SNEGSKA (reference sequence). The CDR3 sequence is CSARAATEQYF. The CDR3 nucleotides are TGCAGTGCTAGAGCAGCAACCGAGCAGTACTTC.

This clonotype appeared many times. The V call is TRBV4-2, the J call TRBJ2-3; a possible D gene is TRBD1 (6 bases). V was trimmed by 4 bases and J by 4 bases, leaving 27 bases between them. The CDR3 has 19 residues. Germline CDR1 is LGHNA and CDR2 is YNFKEQ. CDR3 DNA sequence: TGTGCCAGCAGCCCGGACAGCCGCACAGATACTCGCCCCCCAGATACGCAGTATTTT. This sequence encodes CASSPDSRTDTRPPDTQYF.

The chain is built from TRBV2 and TRBJ1-3; TRBD1 might be the D (6 bases). The germline V gene encodes CDR1 SNHLY and CDR2 FYNNEI. The length of the CDR3 is 15 residues. V dropped 4 bases and J dropped 0 bases, with 10 bases sitting between them. The CDR3 sequence is CASSGYRASGNTIYF. The CDR3 bases are TGTGCCAGCAGTGGATACAGGGCCTCTGGAAACACCATATATTTT.

This clonotype was seen many times. The J gene is TRBJ2-3, the V gene TRBV20-1; 14 bases fit TRBD2. The junction had 3 bases not matched to a gene; V was cut back by 4 bases and J by 15 bases. The CDR3 is 11 amino acids. CDR1 is DFQATT, CDR2 SNEGSKA, per germline (reference sequence). The CDR3 sequence: CSATGLAGVYF. The CDR3, as DNA: TGCAGTGCTACGGGACTAGCGGGAGTTTATTTT.

This clonotype showed up many times. DNA for the CDR3: TGCGCCAGCAGCTTGATAGTAACAGGCTACGAGCAGTACTTC. It codes for CASSLIVTGYEQYF. The genes are TRBV5-1 and TRBJ2-7; weak D call: TRBD1 (5 bases). The CDR3 has 14 residues. Germline CDR1 and CDR2: SGHRS and YFSETQ. Deletions cut 1 base from V and 3 bases from J, with 11 bases between.

This clonotype has ten or more counts. The V and J genes are TRBV20-1 and TRBJ2-7; D gene uncertain. In germline, CDR1 is DFQATT, CDR2 SNEGSKA (reference sequence). V was cut by 5 bases and J by 2 bases, with 22 bases left in between. The CDR3 is 16 amino acids. The DNA for the CDR3 is TGCAGTGCTTTGGGCCCCGCGAGGCAGCACCCCTACGAGCAGTACTTC. This translates into CSALGPARQHPYEQYF.

The chain recombines TRBV7-3 with TRBJ1-1, with D possibly TRBD1 on 5 matching bases. The length of the CDR3 is 14 residues. V lost 3 bases and J 4 bases, leaving 12 bases between the germline ends. Germline CDR1 and CDR2: SGHTA and FQGTGA. The CDR3 is CASSFDRTSTEAFF. Here the CDR3 DNA reads TGTGCCAGCAGCTTTGACAGAACTTCCACTGAAGCTTTCTTT.

This clonotype appeared many times. The CDR3 region has the DNA TGTGCCAGCACCCTATACGGTAGCGGGACCTACGAGCAGTACTTC. This sequence encodes CASTLYGSGTYEQYF. J is TRBJ2-7 and V is TRBV6-2 or TRBV6-3; 8 nucleotides agree with TRBD2. There are 15 residues in the CDR3. Germline V gene sequence: CDR1 MNHEY, CDR2 SVGEGT. The J segment lost 2 bases and the V segment lost 7 bases, leaving 10 bases of the junction unmatched.

This clonotype was counted ten times or more. V and J are TRBV20-1 and TRBJ2-3; the D is unclear. The length of the CDR3 is 13 residues. Germline lookup yields CDR1 DFQATT and CDR2 SNEGSKA (reference sequence). V was pared by 1 base and J by 2 bases, with 7 bases between. CDR3 residues: CSARGFNTDTQYF. The CDR3 DNA reads TGCAGTGCTAGAGGCTTTAACACAGATACGCAGTATTTT.

This clonotype was counted at least ten times. This chain connects TRBV9 to TRBJ2-5, with 7 nucleotides matching TRBD1. Germline CDR1 SGDLS, CDR2 YYNGEE. The CDR3 totals 15 residues. Trimming took 2 bases from V and 5 from J; bases not matched to a gene: 9. The CDR3 nucleotides are TGTGCCAGCAGCGTCCTAGGGGGCCATATGGAGACCCAGTACTTC. The encoded protein is CASSVLGGHMETQYF. Supplemented by reference TRBV9 and TRBJ2-5, the full variable domain reads DSGVTQTPKHLITATGQRVTLRCSPRSGDLSVYWYQQSLDQGLQFLIQYYNGEERAKGNILERFSAQQFPDLHSELNLSSLELGDSALYFCASSVLGGHMETQYFGPGTRLLVL.

In this sample, this clonotype turned up many times. The V call is TRBV20-1, the J call TRBJ1-1; D might be TRBD1 (5 bases). The CDR3 contains 16 residues. Trimming shortened V by 0 bases and J by 7 bases, and 21 bases separated the two germline ends. The germline CDR1 and CDR2 sequences are DFQATT and SNEGSKA (reference sequence). This CDR3 is CSARDSDFQGIGEAFF. As DNA, the CDR3 is TGCAGTGCTAGAGATAGTGATTTCCAGGGTATCGGTGAAGCTTTCTTT.

This clonotype was seen ten or more times. The chain employs TRBV20-1 and TRBJ2-3; unclear D gene. Deletions cut 0 bases from V and 6 bases from J, with 7 bases between. This CDR3 spans 12 amino acids. Germline V CDR1 and CDR2: DFQATT, SNEGSKA (reference sequence). CDR3 sequence: CSARDRLDTQYF. CDR3 DNA sequence: TGCAGTGCTAGAGACCGGCTGGATACGCAGTATTTT.

This clonotype was found many times. This chain joins TRBV29-1 and TRBJ2-1; D is perhaps TRBD1 (5 bases). The CDR3 is 13 residues long. V lost 5 bases and J 4 bases, leaving 12 bases between the germline ends. Germline V gene data show CDR1 as SQVTM and CDR2 as ANQGSEA. CDR3 region: CSVRSQGYNEQFF. The CDR3 nucleotides are TGCAGCGTTAGATCCCAGGGATACAATGAGCAGTTCTTC.

This clonotype appeared many times. The V call is TRBV4-3, the J call TRBJ1-1, with D maybe TRBD1 (5 bases). The germline V gene encodes CDR1 LGHNA and CDR2 YSLEER. This CDR3 has 15 amino acids. The V end lost 0 bases, the J end lost 3 bases, and 11 bases lay between the germline ends. The DNA of the CDR3 is TGCGCCAGCAGCCAAGATCGGTCGGGGGACACTGAAGCTTTCTTT. As protein: CASSQDRSGDTEAFF.

This clonotype was observed at least ten times. J is TRBJ1-5 and V is TRBV18; 8 bases fit TRBD1. V was clipped by 1 base and J by 5 bases; unmatched bases: 4. The CDR3 loop spans 15 amino acids. Germline CDR1 and CDR2: KGHSH and LQKENI. The DNA for the CDR3 is TGTGCCAGCTCACCACAACAGGGGGATGATCAGCCCCAGCATTTT. Residues: CASSPQQGDDQPQHF.

In this sample, this clonotype turned up a few times. The rearrangement joins TRBV7-6 to TRBJ1-1, with D unclear. V shed 1 base and J shed 3 bases, with 6 bases lying between them. CDR3 length: 13 amino acids. Germline assignment: CDR1 SGHVS and CDR2 FNYEAQ. The CDR3 is CASSLEKYTEAFF. DNA of the CDR3: TGTGCCAGCAGCTTAGAGAAGTACACTGAAGCTTTCTTT.

This clonotype was picked up many times. The chain carries TRBV7-2 and TRBJ2-1; D not certain. The CDR3 runs to 15 residues. Looked up from germline, CDR1 is SGHTA and CDR2 is FQGNSA. V lost 1 base and J 4 bases, leaving 11 bases between the germline ends. The CDR3 sequence is CASSLDNSRYNEQFF. The CDR3 nucleotides read TGTGCCAGCAGCTTAGACAACAGTCGGTACAATGAGCAGTTCTTC.